The 8 T cell receptor beta chains given below trace back to one sample, sequenced in a study of T cell repertoires in cytomegalovirus infection. TCRdb passed the reads through MiXCR, listing each CDR3 protein once. This sample has about 360,000 distinct CDR3 sequences; around 18% occur once, and the top ten carry 7.5% to 9.5%. The specimen was PBMCs. The receptors here all came from a human donor in good health (CMV status not recorded). Some clones in this sample may be carry-over from other donors' samples.

V and J are TRBV29-1 and TRBJ2-5; TRBD1 matches 8 bases. The trim removed 4 bases at V and 4 bases at J, leaving 2 bases unmatched. CDR3 length: 12 amino acids. Germline-derived CDR1 and CDR2 are SQVTM and ANQGSEA. In DNA, the CDR3 is TGCAGCGTTGCGACAGGGGCAGAGACCCAGTACTTC. Protein product: CSVATGAETQYF.

Only a few counts were recorded for this clonotype. This chain joins TRBV27 and TRBJ2-3; D may be TRBD2 (6 bases). The CDR3 sequence is 13 residues long. The germline gives CDR1 MNHEY, CDR2 SMNVEV (reference sequence). The V and J ends lost 6 bases and 6 bases respectively, with 13 bases between them. Here the CDR3 reads CASSLAGRDTQYF. CDR3 nucleotides: TGTGCCAGCAGCCTCGCGGGGAGGGATACGCAGTATTTT.

In its sample, this clonotype was seen many times. The genes are TRBV7-2 and TRBJ1-1, with D hard to call. The germline CDR1 and CDR2 sequences are SGHTA and FQGNSA. The CDR3 spans 16 residues. Deletions cut 4 bases from V and 2 bases from J, with 17 bases between. The CDR3 sequence is CASSSRASISNTEAFF. The CDR3 DNA sequence: TGTGCCAGCAGCTCCCGGGCCTCGATTTCTAACACTGAAGCTTTCTTT.

This clonotype was seen at least ten times. The V call is TRBV7-2, the J call TRBJ2-3; D is ambiguous. Germline CDR1 and CDR2: SGHTA and FQGNSA. The CDR3 has 14 residues. V was cut by 1 base and J by 2 bases, with 7 bases left in between. CDR3 residues: CASSLGTYTDTQYF. The CDR3 DNA reads TGTGCCAGCAGCTTAGGGACGTACACAGATACGCAGTATTTT.

This clonotype was recorded a few times. In nucleotides, the CDR3 is TGTGCCAGCAGCCTCCTTGCGGAGCTAGCGGGGGGAACGGGGAATGAGCAGTTCTTC. This codes for CASSLLAELAGGTGNEQFF. This chain uses TRBV2 with TRBJ2-1, with 11 bases that match TRBD2. There are 19 residues in the CDR3. Germline CDR1 and CDR2: SNHLY and FYNNEI. The V gene end was trimmed by 6 bases and the J gene end by 7 bases; junction bases not matched to a gene: 20.

This clonotype was counted a few times. This chain links TRBV7-9 with TRBJ1-2; a weak D match, TRBD1 (5 bases). Trimming took 2 bases from V and 7 from J, leaving 14 bases between them. This CDR3 has 14 amino acids. Germline lookup yields CDR1 SEHNR and CDR2 FQNEAQ (reference sequence). CDR3 in amino acids: CASSLLAQGRGYTF. CDR3 nucleotides: TGTGCCAGCAGCTTACTGGCCCAGGGACGTGGCTACACCTTC. Using reference TRBV7-9 and TRBJ1-2 for the parts outside the CDR3, the full variable domain is DTGVSQNPRHKITKRGQNVTFRCDPISEHNRLYWYRQTLGQGPEFLTYFQNEAQLEKSRLLSDRFSAERPKGSFSTLEIQRTEQGDSAMYLCASSLLAQGRGYTFGSGTRLTVV.

The chain links TRBV6-5 to TRBJ2-5; 8 nucleotides align to TRBD2. The CDR3 is 17 residues long. Per germline, CDR1 MNHEY and CDR2 SVGAGI. J lost 5 bases, V lost 0 bases, and 11 bases had no gene match. Here the CDR3 DNA reads TGTGCCAGCAGTTACTCGTCGGGAGGGCCCATCGGGGAGACCCAGTACTTC. Residues: CASSYSSGGPIGETQYF.

The table lists this clonotype with a few counts. This chain connects TRBV12-5 to TRBJ2-5; the D is unclear. Germline values: CDR1 LGHNT, CDR2 FRNRAP. This CDR3 has 14 residues. V was cut by 7 bases and J by 5 bases, with 17 bases left in between. CDR3 residues: CASANPLGWETQYF. The CDR3 region has the DNA TGTGCTAGTGCCAACCCCTTGGGTTGGGAGACCCAGTACTTC.